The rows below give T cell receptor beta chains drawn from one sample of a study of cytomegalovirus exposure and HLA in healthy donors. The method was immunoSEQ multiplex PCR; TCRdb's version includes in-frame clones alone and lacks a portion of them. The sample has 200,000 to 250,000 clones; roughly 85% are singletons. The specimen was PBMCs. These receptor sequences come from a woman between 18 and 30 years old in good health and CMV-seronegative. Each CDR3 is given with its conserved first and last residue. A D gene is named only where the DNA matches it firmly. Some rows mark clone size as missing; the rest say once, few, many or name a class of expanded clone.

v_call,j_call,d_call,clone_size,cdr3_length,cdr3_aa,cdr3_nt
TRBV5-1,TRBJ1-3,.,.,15,CASSYSTSSGNTIYF,TGCGCCAGCAGCTACTCAACGAGCTCTGGAAACACCATATATTTT
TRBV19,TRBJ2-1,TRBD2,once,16,CASSIGTAGAYNEQFF,TGTGCCAGTAGTATAGGAACAGCGGGAGCCTACAATGAGCAGTTCTTC
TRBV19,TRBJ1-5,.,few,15,CASSDGYYSNQPQHF,TGTGCCAGTTCCGACGGCTATTATAGCAATCAGCCCCAGCATTTT
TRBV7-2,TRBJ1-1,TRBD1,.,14,CASSLRTGNTEAFF,TGTGCCAGCAGCTTAAGGACAGGGAACACTGAAGCTTTCTTT
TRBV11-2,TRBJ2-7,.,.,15,CASSLDGRATYEQYF,TGTGCCAGCAGCTTAGACGGCAGGGCTACCTACGAGCAGTACTTC
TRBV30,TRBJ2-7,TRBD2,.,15,CAWSSLAIPTYEQYF,TGTGCCTGGAGTTCACTAGCGATCCCTACCTACGAGCAGTACTTC
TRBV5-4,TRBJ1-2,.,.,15,CASSPRPQGGYGYTF,TGTGCCAGCAGCCCCCGGCCCCAGGGTGGCTATGGCTACACCTTC
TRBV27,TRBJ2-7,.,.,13,CASSLGQGLEQYF,TGTGCCAGCAGTTTAGGTCAGGGTTTGGAGCAGTACTTC
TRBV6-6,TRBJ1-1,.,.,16,CASSASVSRVNTEAFF,TGTGCCAGCAGTGCGTCTGTCTCAAGGGTGAACACTGAAGCTTTCTTT
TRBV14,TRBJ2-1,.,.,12,CASSRPGLEQFF,TGTGCCAGCAGCCGCCCGGGACTTGAGCAGTTCTTC
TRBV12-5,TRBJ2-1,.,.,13,CASGLGRDNEQFF,TGTGCTAGTGGTTTGGGCAGGGACAATGAGCAGTTCTTC
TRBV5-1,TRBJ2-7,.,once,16,CASSLAPERLPYEQYF,TGCGCCAGCAGCTTGGCCCCGGAGCGGCTCCCCTACGAGCAGTACTTC
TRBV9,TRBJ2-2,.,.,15,CASSASNEGIGELFF,TGTGCCAGCAGCGCAAGTAATGAGGGTATCGGGGAGCTGTTTTTT
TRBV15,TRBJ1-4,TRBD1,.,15,CATSARDREIEKLFF,TGTGCCACCAGTGCCCGGGACAGGGAGATAGAAAAACTGTTTTTT
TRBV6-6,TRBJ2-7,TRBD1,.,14,CASSYRDRVYEQYF,TGTGCCAGCAGTTACAGGGACAGGGTCTACGAGCAGTACTTC
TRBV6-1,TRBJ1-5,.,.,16,CASSEYSSALNQPQHF,TGTGCCAGCAGTGAATATTCGTCCGCCCTGAATCAGCCCCAGCATTTT
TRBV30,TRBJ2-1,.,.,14,CAWGGPGRYSEQFF,TGTGCCTGGGGGGGGCCTGGGCGGTACAGTGAGCAGTTCTTC
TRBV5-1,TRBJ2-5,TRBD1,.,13,CASSQQGATTQYF,TGCGCCAGCAGCCAACAGGGGGCGACGACCCAGTACTTC